The present T cell receptor beta chain was sequenced within a study of beta chain features in type 1 diabetes. Whole-study findings and limits: There was a possibility that cDNA sequencing over-represented cells with high TCR expression. People with Type 1 diabetes carried modestly yet significantly shorter TCRB CDR3s in all four CD4+ subsets.

The whole isolated RNA underwent reverse transcription, so sequencing captured expressed TCRB transcripts. Data came from immunoSEQ multiplex PCR; TCRdb stores just in-frame clones and leaves some out. The table includes 100,000 to 150,000 clones, roughly 10% detected once. CDR3 length: 16 amino acids. The V segment lost 7 bases and the J segment 0 bases; nucleotides outside the gene matches: 6. Germline V gene lookup returns CDR1 SGHNT and CDR2 YYREEE (reference sequence). Concerning this clone: Its antigen is still unknown.

This TCR was recovered from a man aged 25 to 40 with type 1 diabetes. Material: central memory CD4+ T cells from blood. The chain uses TRBV5-4 and TRBJ2-6; 8 bases are shared with TRBD2. Here the CDR3 DNA reads TGTGCCAGCCGAGCGGGGGCATTCTCTGGGGCCAACGTCCTGACTTTC. As protein: CASRAGAFSGANVLTF.